This is a list of T cell receptor beta chains from one sample in a study of blood T cells in healthy people across ages. TCRdb reprocessed the 5' RACE reads with MiXCR, giving one entry per CDR3 protein. The sample yields 800,000 to 1,300,000 distinct CDR3 sequences, approximately 26% seen once. The same specimen was also included in a second study, on T cells of mothers and their children.

Sequencing used blood. These receptors all stem from a girl aged 2 to 9 in good health. CDR3s include the opening cysteine and the closing phenylalanine or tryptophan. D genes are given only for firm matches. Only part of the rows carry a size: once, few, many, or a class if the clone is expanded.

D gene: .
clone size: .
V gene: TRBV28
J gene: TRBJ1-2
CDR3 protein: CASRATGDYGYTF
CDR3 DNA: TGTGCCAGCAGGGCGACAGGAGACTATGGCTACACCTTC

D gene: .
clone size: .
V gene: TRBV10-3
J gene: TRBJ2-3
CDR3 protein: CAIIQTEQYF
CDR3 DNA: TGTGCCATCATCCAAACCGAGCAGTATTTT

D gene: .
clone size: few
V gene: TRBV10-1
J gene: TRBJ2-6
CDR3 protein: CASSESTSLSGANVLTF
CDR3 DNA: TGCGCCAGCAGTGAGTCGACCAGTTTATCTGGGGCCAACGTCCTGACTTTC

D gene: .
clone size: few
V gene: TRBV29-1
J gene: TRBJ1-1
CDR3 protein: CSVDSPDGLVTEAFF
CDR3 DNA: TGCAGCGTTGATTCGCCGGACGGTCTCGTGACTGAAGCTTTCTTT

D gene: .
clone size: few
V gene: TRBV5-4
J gene: TRBJ2-2
CDR3 protein: CASSLRGTDTGELFF
CDR3 DNA: TGTGCCAGCAGCTTGCGGGGTACAGACACCGGGGAGCTGTTTTTT

D gene: .
clone size: .
V gene: TRBV7-2
J gene: TRBJ1-3
CDR3 protein: CASSSDSSPGNTIYF
CDR3 DNA: TGTGCCAGCAGCTCGGACAGCTCTCCCGGAAACACCATATATTTT

D gene: TRBD1
clone size: .
V gene: TRBV5-1
J gene: TRBJ1-1
CDR3 protein: CASSQLWTGGNTEAFF
CDR3 DNA: TGCGCCAGCAGCCAGCTCTGGACAGGGGGAAACACTGAAGCTTTCTTT

D gene: .
clone size: .
V gene: TRBV9
J gene: TRBJ2-5
CDR3 protein: CASSVRGTETQYF
CDR3 DNA: TGTGCCAGCAGCGTTAGAGGGACAGAGACCCAGTACTTC

D gene: .
clone size: .
V gene: TRBV7-9
J gene: TRBJ1-1
CDR3 protein: CASSFKDIIEAFF
CDR3 DNA: TGTGCCAGCAGCTTCAAAGACATAATCGAAGCTTTCTTT

D gene: .
clone size: few
V gene: TRBV9
J gene: TRBJ2-1
CDR3 protein: CASSVEQGVNEQFF
CDR3 DNA: TGTGCCAGCAGCGTAGAACAGGGCGTGAATGAGCAGTTCTTC

D gene: TRBD1
clone size: .
V gene: TRBV9
J gene: TRBJ2-1
CDR3 protein: CASSAKPGTGTNEQFF
CDR3 DNA: TGTGCCAGCAGCGCTAAACCCGGGACAGGGACTAATGAGCAGTTCTTC

D gene: .
clone size: .
V gene: TRBV4-3
J gene: TRBJ1-1
CDR3 protein: CASSQNQGAEAFF
CDR3 DNA: TGCGCCAGCAGCCAAAATCAGGGCGCTGAAGCTTTCTTT

D gene: .
clone size: many
V gene: TRBV4-1
J gene: TRBJ2-7
CDR3 protein: CASSQVLRMTGDYEQYF
CDR3 DNA: TGCGCCAGCAGCCAAGTTCTTAGGATGACCGGAGACTACGAGCAGTACTTC

D gene: .
clone size: .
V gene: TRBV7-7
J gene: TRBJ2-1
CDR3 protein: CASSLVMGSVNEQFF
CDR3 DNA: TGTGCTAGCAGCTTGGTTATGGGGAGTGTAAATGAGCAGTTCTTC

D gene: TRBD1
clone size: .
V gene: TRBV9
J gene: TRBJ2-7
CDR3 protein: CASSAGQGSLYEQYF
CDR3 DNA: TGTGCCAGCAGCGCCGGACAGGGGTCCCTCTACGAGCAGTACTTC

D gene: .
clone size: .
V gene: TRBV14
J gene: TRBJ2-7
CDR3 protein: CASSQEEGLYEQYF
CDR3 DNA: TGTGCCAGCAGCCAAGAGGAGGGCCTCTACGAGCAGTACTTC

D gene: .
clone size: .
V gene: TRBV5-1
J gene: TRBJ2-2
CDR3 protein: CSSSLGSGTNTGELFF
CDR3 DNA: TGCTCCAGCAGCTTGGGTTCTGGAACGAACACCGGGGAGCTGTTTTTT

D gene: .
clone size: .
V gene: TRBV6-6
J gene: TRBJ1-2
CDR3 protein: CASSPREDGYTF
CDR3 DNA: TGTGCCAGCAGTCCTAGGGAAGACGGCTACACCTTC

D gene: .
clone size: .
V gene: TRBV7-6
J gene: TRBJ1-1
CDR3 protein: CASSLMVGGGGREAFF
CDR3 DNA: TGTGCCAGCAGCTTAATGGTCGGAGGGGGGGGCCGTGAAGCTTTCTTT

D gene: .
clone size: once
V gene: TRBV7-2
J gene: TRBJ2-1
CDR3 protein: CASSLTPPGNEQFF
CDR3 DNA: TGTGCCAGCAGCTTAACCCCGCCTGGGAATGAGCAGTTCTTC

D gene: .
clone size: few
V gene: TRBV7-9
J gene: TRBJ2-7
CDR3 protein: CASSLEGGLTSYEQYF
CDR3 DNA: TGTGCCAGCAGCTTAGAAGGGGGTCTTACCTCCTACGAGCAGTACTTC

D gene: TRBD1
clone size: .
V gene: TRBV4-3
J gene: TRBJ1-4
CDR3 protein: CASSQDNGQVDEKLFF
CDR3 DNA: TGCGCCAGCAGCCAAGATAATGGACAGGTGGATGAAAAACTGTTTTTT

D gene: .
clone size: few
V gene: TRBV28
J gene: TRBJ1-4
CDR3 protein: CVTLDRADEKLFF
CDR3 DNA: TGTGTCACCCTGGACAGAGCGGATGAAAAACTGTTTTTT

D gene: TRBD1
clone size: few
V gene: TRBV3-1
J gene: TRBJ1-6
CDR3 protein: CASSPTGSNSPLHF
CDR3 DNA: TGTGCCAGCAGCCCGACAGGGTCTAATTCACCCCTCCACTTT

D gene: .
clone size: .
V gene: TRBV3-1
J gene: TRBJ2-5
CDR3 protein: CASRSVEGGRETQYF
CDR3 DNA: TGTGCCAGCCGAAGCGTTGAGGGAGGCCGAGAGACCCAGTACTTC

D gene: .
clone size: .
V gene: TRBV7-2
J gene: TRBJ1-2
CDR3 protein: CASSLNPATSYGYTF
CDR3 DNA: TGTGCCAGCAGCTTAAATCCCGCTACGAGCTATGGCTACACCTTC

D gene: .
clone size: few
V gene: TRBV4-1
J gene: TRBJ2-6
CDR3 protein: CASSPPLGNVLTF
CDR3 DNA: TGCGCCAGCAGCCCTCCGCTGGGCAACGTCCTGACTTTC

D gene: .
clone size: few
V gene: TRBV24-1
J gene: TRBJ1-5
CDR3 protein: CATSADSGQPQHF
CDR3 DNA: TGTGCCACCAGTGCCGACAGTGGCCAGCCCCAGCATTTT

D gene: .
clone size: .
V gene: TRBV6-1
J gene: TRBJ2-1
CDR3 protein: CASSSSSIKGNNEQFF
CDR3 DNA: TGTGCCAGCAGTAGTTCTAGCATCAAAGGGAACAATGAGCAGTTCTTC

D gene: .
clone size: .
V gene: TRBV9
J gene: TRBJ1-3
CDR3 protein: CASSTGTTGNTIYF
CDR3 DNA: TGTGCCAGCAGCACCGGGACGACCGGAAACACCATATATTTT

D gene: .
clone size: .
V gene: TRBV4-1
J gene: TRBJ2-1
CDR3 protein: CASSPPGILSYNEQFF
CDR3 DNA: TGCGCCAGCAGCCCACCGGGAATTCTCTCCTACAATGAGCAGTTCTTC

D gene: TRBD1
clone size: .
V gene: TRBV12-3/TRBV12-4
J gene: TRBJ2-4
CDR3 protein: CASSSNRQGLAKNIQYF
CDR3 DNA: TGTGCCAGCAGTTCAAATCGACAGGGCCTAGCCAAAAACATTCAGTACTTC

D gene: .
clone size: .
V gene: TRBV27
J gene: TRBJ1-2
CDR3 protein: CASSSSTGRRYGYTF
CDR3 DNA: .

D gene: .
clone size: few
V gene: TRBV12-5
J gene: TRBJ2-1
CDR3 protein: CASVLFGREANEQFF
CDR3 DNA: TGTGCTAGTGTTCTCTTCGGCAGGGAGGCCAATGAGCAGTTCTTC

D gene: TRBD1
clone size: .
V gene: TRBV7-9
J gene: TRBJ2-5
CDR3 protein: CASSAEDRRWETQYF
CDR3 DNA: TGTGCCAGCAGCGCTGAGGACAGGAGATGGGAGACCCAGTACTTC

D gene: .
clone size: few
V gene: TRBV3-1
J gene: TRBJ2-5
CDR3 protein: CASSPTPRPETQYF
CDR3 DNA: TGTGCCAGCAGCCCCACCCCACGACCGGAGACCCAGTACTTC

D gene: TRBD1
clone size: .
V gene: TRBV27
J gene: TRBJ2-3
CDR3 protein: CASRGQGQEFETDTQYF
CDR3 DNA: TGTGCCAGCAGAGGACAGGGGCAGGAATTTGAGACAGATACGCAGTATTTT

D gene: .
clone size: .
V gene: TRBV27
J gene: TRBJ1-2
CDR3 protein: CASSLSVMDGYTF
CDR3 DNA: TGTGCCAGCAGTTTATCGGTCATGGATGGCTACACCTTC

D gene: .
clone size: .
V gene: TRBV29-1
J gene: TRBJ1-4
CDR3 protein: CSYNKGSGEKLFF
CDR3 DNA: TGCAGCTATAACAAGGGGAGCGGCGAAAAACTGTTTTTT

D gene: TRBD2
clone size: few
V gene: TRBV7-9
J gene: TRBJ2-5
CDR3 protein: CASSSGTTYQETQYF
CDR3 DNA: TGTGCCAGCAGCTCGGGGACTACCTACCAAGAGACCCAGTACTTC

D gene: TRBD1
clone size: .
V gene: TRBV29-1
J gene: TRBJ2-3
CDR3 protein: CSVDGTGADTQYF
CDR3 DNA: TGCAGCGTTGACGGGACAGGGGCAGATACGCAGTATTTT

D gene: .
clone size: few
V gene: TRBV28
J gene: TRBJ2-7
CDR3 protein: CASSLFGMSVLSYEQYF
CDR3 DNA: TGTGCCAGCAGTTTATTCGGTATGAGTGTCCTCTCCTACGAGCAGTACTTC

D gene: TRBD2
clone size: .
V gene: TRBV5-6
J gene: TRBJ2-1
CDR3 protein: CASSYTSGSRSYNEQFF
CDR3 DNA: TGTGCCAGCAGCTACACTAGCGGGAGTCGCTCCTACAATGAGCAGTTCTTC

D gene: .
clone size: .
V gene: TRBV24-1
J gene: TRBJ2-3
CDR3 protein: CATSERGQLGTDTQYF
CDR3 DNA: TGTGCCACCAGTGAGCGGGGACAGTTAGGCACAGATACGCAGTATTTT

D gene: TRBD2
clone size: .
V gene: TRBV19
J gene: TRBJ2-1
CDR3 protein: CASSVSSGGHSYNEQFF
CDR3 DNA: TGTGCCAGTAGTGTTTCTAGCGGGGGGCACTCCTACAATGAGCAGTTCTTC

D gene: .
clone size: few
V gene: TRBV12-3/TRBV12-4
J gene: TRBJ2-1
CDR3 protein: CASSLVGRNEQFF
CDR3 DNA: TGTGCCAGCAGTTTGGTGGGGCGCAATGAGCAGTTCTTC

D gene: .
clone size: .
V gene: TRBV25-1
J gene: TRBJ1-1
CDR3 protein: CASGTIPAGEAFF
CDR3 DNA: TGTGCCAGCGGGACAATTCCCGCGGGTGAAGCTTTCTTT

D gene: .
clone size: .
V gene: TRBV9
J gene: TRBJ2-5
CDR3 protein: CASSARGMVETQYF
CDR3 DNA: TGTGCCAGCAGCGCAAGGGGCATGGTAGAGACCCAGTACTTC

D gene: .
clone size: .
V gene: TRBV6-2/TRBV6-3
J gene: TRBJ2-7
CDR3 protein: CAGGLRPYEQYF
CDR3 DNA: TGTGCCGGCGGACTCCGTCCTTACGAGCAGTACTTC

D gene: .
clone size: many
V gene: TRBV25-1
J gene: TRBJ1-4
CDR3 protein: CASSESLQFNEKLFF
CDR3 DNA: TGTGCCAGCAGTGAATCCCTACAGTTTAATGAAAAACTGTTTTTT

D gene: TRBD1
clone size: few
V gene: TRBV20-1
J gene: TRBJ2-4
CDR3 protein: CSATGGNIQYF
CDR3 DNA: TGCAGTGCTACAGGGGGAAACATTCAGTACTTC

D gene: .
clone size: .
V gene: TRBV9
J gene: TRBJ2-4
CDR3 protein: CASSVAGVGGIAKNIQYF
CDR3 DNA: TGTGCCAGCAGCGTAGCGGGTGTTGGGGGGATAGCCAAAAACATTCAGTACTTC